This T cell receptor (beta chain) originates from a study of blood T cell repertoires in COVID-19. Turning to the study itself: There were acute and convalescent COVID-19 samples, and they came from the United States, Italy and Spain.

Germline V lookup: CDR1 MNHEY, CDR2 SVGAGI. This CDR3 is 11 amino acids long. V lost 6 bases, J lost 5 bases, and 5 bases lay in between. Sequencing used immunoSEQ multiplex PCR; TCRdb keeps in-frame clones, though not all of them. Among hundreds of thousands of clones listed, around nine tenths were seen once. The V and J genes are TRBV6-5 and TRBJ2-1, with a tentative D call TRBD1 (5 bases). The origin of this receptor is a woman in her forties or fifties with COVID-19, enrolled during active disease. The sample comprised peripheral blood. CDR3 sequence reads: CASRTDNEQFF. In DNA form, the CDR3 reads TGTGCCAGCAGGACAGACAATGAGCAGTTCTTC.